This entry lists 3 T cell receptor beta chains sequenced from one sample in a study of T cell clonotyping in hematopoietic cell transplantation. The method was immunoSEQ multiplex PCR; TCRdb's version includes in-frame clones alone and lacks a portion of them. The data hold around 15,000 clones, with just over 95% observed a single time. This specimen consisted of peripheral blood mononuclear cells, obtained 30 days after allogeneic stem cell transplant. The receptors here all came from a female patient aged 45-60 years who had an allogeneic stem cell transplant from an unrelated donor, so T cells may come from the graft donor. Some clones in this sample may be carry-over from other donors' samples.

The gene calls are TRBV19 and TRBJ1-3; D is unclear. Trimming removed 5 bases from V and 0 bases from J, with 11 bases in between. The CDR3 runs to 15 residues. Germline loops: CDR1 LNHDA, CDR2 SQIVND (reference sequence). The CDR3 spells CASSYTSLSGNTIYF. DNA for the CDR3: TGTGCCAGTAGTTACACAAGCCTCTCTGGAAACACCATATATTTT.

The chain employs TRBV5-6 and TRBJ1-6, with unresolved D. This CDR3 is 13 amino acids long. V lost 6 bases and J 9 bases, leaving 13 bases between the germline ends. The V gene's germline CDR1 is SGHDT and CDR2 YYEEEE. The DNA for the CDR3 is TGTGCCAGCAAAGGGTACGACCGTTCACCCCTCCACTTT. Its protein product is CASKGYDRSPLHF.

J is TRBJ2-5 and V is TRBV5-6; perhaps TRBD1 as D (6 bases). The CDR3 sequence is 15 residues long. V shed 2 bases and J shed 1 base, with 12 bases lying between them. Germline V gene sequence: CDR1 SGHDT, CDR2 YYEEEE. Here the CDR3 reads CASSFLGTTQETQYF. CDR3 DNA: TGTGCCAGCAGCTTTTTGGGGACAACCCAAGAGACCCAGTACTTC.